Sequencing of this T cell receptor (beta chain) was carried out in a study of cytomegalovirus exposure and HLA in healthy donors. Findings of the study overall: Most of the TCR beta V segments (in an earlier analysis) were productive either about 87% or about 30% of the time. Among TCR sequences, most were rare, though some public TCRs appeared in many donors. A later analysis, which compared TCR beta chains of equal frequency, found the HLA-associated ones more clonally expanded.

To note about this clone: Its antigen is still unknown.

The PCR had 60 Vbeta and 13 Jbeta primers. TCRdb's copy holds only in-frame clones and misses some; the assay was immunoSEQ multiplex PCR. The sample carries roughly 130,000 clones, 80% to 85% recorded once. CDR3 length equals 15 residues. Trimming removed 0 bases from V and 5 bases from J; junction bases left unmatched: 5. Germline V gene sequence: CDR1 SGHRS, CDR2 YFSETQ. The sample consisted of PBMCs. The V call is TRBV5-1, the J call TRBJ1-2, with 9 positions matching TRBD1. The receptor comes from a male donor in good health and CMV-seropositive. The CDR3 coding sequence is TGCGCCAGCAGCTTGGGGGACAGGGAAGTATATGGCTACACCTTC. Translating it yields CASSLGDREVYGYTF. Based on the CDR3 plus reference TRBV5-1 and TRBJ1-2, the full variable domain is KAGVTQTPRYLIKTRGQQVTLSCSPISGHRSVSWYQQTPGQGLQFLFEYFSETQRNKGNFPGRFSGRQFSNSRSEMNVSTLELGDSALYLCASSLGDREVYGYTFGSGTRLTVV.